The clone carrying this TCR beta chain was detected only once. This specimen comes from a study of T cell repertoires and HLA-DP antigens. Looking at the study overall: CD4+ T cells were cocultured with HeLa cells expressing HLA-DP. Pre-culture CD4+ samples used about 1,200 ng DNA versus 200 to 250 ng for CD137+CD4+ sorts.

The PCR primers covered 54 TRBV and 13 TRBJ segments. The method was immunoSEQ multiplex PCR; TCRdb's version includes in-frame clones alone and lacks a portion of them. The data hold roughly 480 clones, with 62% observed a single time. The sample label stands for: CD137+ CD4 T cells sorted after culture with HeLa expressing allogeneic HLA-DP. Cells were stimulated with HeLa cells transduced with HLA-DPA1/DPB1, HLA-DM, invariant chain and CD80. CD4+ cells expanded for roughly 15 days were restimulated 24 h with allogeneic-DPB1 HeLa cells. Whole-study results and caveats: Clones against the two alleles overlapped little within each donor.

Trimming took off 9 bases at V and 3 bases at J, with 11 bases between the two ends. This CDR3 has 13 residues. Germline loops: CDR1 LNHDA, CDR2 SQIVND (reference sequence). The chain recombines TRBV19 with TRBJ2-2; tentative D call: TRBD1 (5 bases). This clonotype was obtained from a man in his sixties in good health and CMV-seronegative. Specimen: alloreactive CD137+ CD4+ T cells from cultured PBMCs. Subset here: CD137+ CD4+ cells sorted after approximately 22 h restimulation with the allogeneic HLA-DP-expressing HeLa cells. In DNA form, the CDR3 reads TGTGCCAGCAAATCCAGGGACACCGGGGAGCTGTTTTTT. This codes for CASKSRDTGELFF.